This entry features one T cell receptor beta chain sequence. Germline-derived CDR1 and CDR2 are SGHRS and YFSETQ. Deletions cut 2 bases from V and 0 bases from J, with 7 bases between. The CDR3 is 14 amino acids. These data come from a study of blood T cell repertoires in COVID-19. As for the study in general: Sites across the United States, Italy and Spain contributed samples from acute and convalescent COVID-19. Nucleic acid was either cDNA or gDNA, and it came from T cells, B-cell-depleted T cells, or PBMCs.

In the original processing: Quantification of nucleated cells was approximated via reference gene primer amplification. Here immunoSEQ multiplex PCR was the method, and the copy in TCRdb shows in-frame clones only, minus some. The DNA was the basis for D and trimming; V, J and clone size are from that table. The sample holds about 48,000 clones, roughly 90% seen once. Sequencing was done on a sample of peripheral blood. V usage is TRBV5-1 and J usage is TRBJ2-3; D not resolved. The origin of this receptor is an elderly woman with acute or convalescent COVID-19. The CDR3 reads CASSFQVSTDTQYF. CDR3 coding DNA: TGCGCCAGCAGCTTCCAGGTTAGCACAGATACGCAGTATTTT.